This is a list of T cell receptor beta chains from one sample in a study of radiation and T cells in renal cell carcinoma. TCRdb's copy holds only in-frame clones and misses some; the assay was immunoSEQ multiplex PCR. The data show 110,000 to 150,000 clones, 70% to 90% seen once. This sample comprised blood, obtained from a patient whose treatment included radiotherapy and nephrectomy. The receptor set was obtained from a woman aged 45-59 years with renal cell carcinoma. The CDR3 runs from the conserved cysteine through the conserved F or W. Fields, in order: V gene, clone size, D gene, J gene, CDR3 DNA, CDR3 protein. A D gene is named only where the DNA matches it firmly. A row's size may be missing; if present it is once, few, many or a size class.

v_call: TRBV6-5; clone_size: once; d_call: .; j_call: TRBJ1-1; cdr3_nt: TGTGCCAGCAGTATCTGGTCCGAAATGAACACTGAAGCTTTCTTT; cdr3_aa: CASSIWSEMNTEAFF
v_call: TRBV28; clone_size: once; d_call: .; j_call: TRBJ1-3; cdr3_nt: TGTGCCAGCAGTTTAAGCGACGGGAACTCTGGAAACACCATATATTTT; cdr3_aa: CASSLSDGNSGNTIYF
v_call: TRBV29-1; clone_size: .; d_call: TRBD1; j_call: TRBJ1-2; cdr3_nt: TGCAGCGTTGAGGGACAGGGGGCGCGTGGCTACACCTTC; cdr3_aa: CSVEGQGARGYTF
v_call: TRBV5-4; clone_size: .; d_call: TRBD1; j_call: TRBJ2-3; cdr3_nt: TGTGCCAGCAGCTTGACAGGGGCTGCTAGCACAGATACGCAGTATTTT; cdr3_aa: CASSLTGAASTDTQYF
v_call: TRBV4-1; clone_size: .; d_call: TRBD2; j_call: TRBJ2-3; cdr3_nt: TGCGCCAGCAGCTTGGCGGGAGGGCCAGATACGCAGTATTTT; cdr3_aa: CASSLAGGPDTQYF
v_call: TRBV6-1; clone_size: .; d_call: .; j_call: TRBJ1-2; cdr3_nt: TGTGCCAGCACCTCGGGGGTGGATGGCTACACCTTC; cdr3_aa: CASTSGVDGYTF
v_call: TRBV4-3; clone_size: .; d_call: TRBD1; j_call: TRBJ2-5; cdr3_nt: TGCGCCAGCAGCCAAGATTCAGGGGGTCGAGAGCAGTACTTC; cdr3_aa: CASSQDSGGREQYF
v_call: TRBV10-3; clone_size: .; d_call: .; j_call: TRBJ2-7; cdr3_nt: TGTGCCATCAGTCAAAATCCGGATGTCTACGAGCAGTACTTC; cdr3_aa: CAISQNPDVYEQYF
v_call: TRBV28; clone_size: .; d_call: .; j_call: TRBJ1-1; cdr3_nt: TGTGCCAGCAGCCCGCCCAGGGATGAAGCTTTCTTT; cdr3_aa: CASSPPRDEAFF
v_call: TRBV7-6; clone_size: .; d_call: .; j_call: TRBJ2-5; cdr3_nt: TGTGCCAGCAGCCCGACCGGGGGCAGGGGCGAGACCCAGTACTTC; cdr3_aa: CASSPTGGRGETQYF
v_call: TRBV5-6; clone_size: .; d_call: .; j_call: TRBJ1-1; cdr3_nt: TGTGCCAGCAGCTTGAGGGACACTGAAGCTTTCTTT; cdr3_aa: CASSLRDTEAFF
v_call: TRBV11-3; clone_size: .; d_call: .; j_call: TRBJ2-5; cdr3_nt: TGTGCCAGCAGCTTAGCCGGACATGAGACCCAGTACTTC; cdr3_aa: CASSLAGHETQYF
v_call: TRBV20-1; clone_size: .; d_call: .; j_call: TRBJ1-1; cdr3_nt: TGCAGTGCTAGAGAGAACACTGAAGCTTTCTTT; cdr3_aa: CSARENTEAFF
v_call: TRBV5-1; clone_size: .; d_call: .; j_call: TRBJ1-6; cdr3_nt: TGCGCCAGCAGCTTGCGAGGGGAGGGGAATTCACCCCTCCACTTT; cdr3_aa: CASSLRGEGNSPLHF
v_call: TRBV4-3; clone_size: .; d_call: .; j_call: TRBJ2-3; cdr3_nt: TGCGCCAGCAGCCAGATTCTACAGCCAGATACGCAGTATTTT; cdr3_aa: CASSQILQPDTQYF
v_call: TRBV9; clone_size: .; d_call: TRBD2; j_call: TRBJ2-7; cdr3_nt: TGTGCCAGCAGCGTAGCTAGTGACCCTAGCGGGAGCAGCTCCTACGAGCAGTACTTC; cdr3_aa: CASSVASDPSGSSSYEQYF
v_call: TRBV6-6; clone_size: .; d_call: .; j_call: TRBJ1-1; cdr3_nt: TGTGCCAGCAGTCCGATTTCAGACATGAACACTGAAGCTTTCTTT; cdr3_aa: CASSPISDMNTEAFF
v_call: TRBV5-6; clone_size: once; d_call: .; j_call: TRBJ1-6; cdr3_nt: TGTGCCAGCAGCTTTGGGAGCTCCTATAATTCACCCCTCCACTTT; cdr3_aa: CASSFGSSYNSPLHF
v_call: TRBV7-4; clone_size: .; d_call: .; j_call: TRBJ2-1; cdr3_nt: TGTGCCAGCAGCCCCCCCAACAATGAGCAGTTCTTC; cdr3_aa: CASSPPNNEQFF
v_call: TRBV11-2; clone_size: .; d_call: .; j_call: TRBJ1-1; cdr3_nt: TGTGCCAGCAGCCCCCGGACAGAAGGATTTCGAGCTTTCTTT; cdr3_aa: CASSPRTEGFRAFF
v_call: TRBV25-1; clone_size: .; d_call: TRBD1; j_call: TRBJ1-1; cdr3_nt: TGTGCCAGCAGGGGAGTAGACAGGGGGGAGTGGAGTGAAGCTTTCTTT; cdr3_aa: CASRGVDRGEWSEAFF
v_call: TRBV7-2; clone_size: .; d_call: TRBD2; j_call: TRBJ2-7; cdr3_nt: TGTGCCAGCAGCTCCCGGGAGGGACGTAGCCGTCGCGAGCAGTACTTC; cdr3_aa: CASSSREGRSRREQYF
v_call: TRBV7-2; clone_size: .; d_call: TRBD2; j_call: TRBJ2-1; cdr3_nt: TGTGCCAGCAGCTTAAGCCTAGCGGGAGGGGCCCCCCCATTCTTC; cdr3_aa: CASSLSLAGGAPPFF
v_call: TRBV7-2; clone_size: .; d_call: .; j_call: TRBJ2-7; cdr3_nt: TGTGCCAGCAGCTTGCCCCCCTACGAGCAGTACTTC; cdr3_aa: CASSLPPYEQYF
v_call: TRBV6-5; clone_size: .; d_call: .; j_call: TRBJ2-7; cdr3_nt: TGTGCCAGCAGTCCCCAACTCGCGAAACCTGACGAGCAGTACTTC; cdr3_aa: CASSPQLAKPDEQYF
v_call: TRBV5-4; clone_size: .; d_call: .; j_call: TRBJ1-2; cdr3_nt: TGTGCCAGCAGCTTGGATAGAATTTATGGCTACACCTTC; cdr3_aa: CASSLDRIYGYTF
v_call: TRBV25-1; clone_size: .; d_call: .; j_call: TRBJ1-4; cdr3_nt: TGTGCCAGCAGTGAGGCCGAGGGTATCGCAACTAATGAAAAACTGTTTTTT; cdr3_aa: CASSEAEGIATNEKLFF
v_call: TRBV6-7; clone_size: once; d_call: TRBD2; j_call: TRBJ2-7; cdr3_nt: TGTGCCAGCAGTTACTACTGCGGGGGGTACTACGAGCAGTACTTC; cdr3_aa: CASSYYCGGYYEQYF
v_call: TRBV4-3; clone_size: .; d_call: TRBD1; j_call: TRBJ1-4; cdr3_nt: TGCGCCAGCAGCCAAGAAGGGGGACAGTTTAGAAAACTGTTTTTT; cdr3_aa: CASSQEGGQFRKLFF
v_call: TRBV4-3; clone_size: .; d_call: .; j_call: TRBJ1-3; cdr3_nt: TGCGCCAGCAGCCAAGATTCCCCGGGGGGAAACACCATATATTTT; cdr3_aa: CASSQDSPGGNTIYF
v_call: TRBV10-2; clone_size: .; d_call: .; j_call: TRBJ2-1; cdr3_nt: TGCGCCAGCAGTCCCCCGGGCAGGGACAATGAGCAGTTCTTC; cdr3_aa: CASSPPGRDNEQFF
v_call: TRBV7-2; clone_size: few; d_call: .; j_call: TRBJ1-2; cdr3_nt: TGTGCCAGCAGCTTAACGGCTCCGAACTATGGCTACACCTTC; cdr3_aa: CASSLTAPNYGYTF
v_call: TRBV30; clone_size: .; d_call: .; j_call: TRBJ2-3; cdr3_nt: TGTGCCTGGAGTGTACTGGCAGATACGCAGTATTTT; cdr3_aa: CAWSVLADTQYF
v_call: TRBV5-1; clone_size: .; d_call: .; j_call: TRBJ2-1; cdr3_nt: TGCGCCAGCAGCTTGGAACCGGGTAAGCACAATGAGCAGTTCTTC; cdr3_aa: CASSLEPGKHNEQFF
v_call: TRBV4-3; clone_size: .; d_call: .; j_call: TRBJ1-1; cdr3_nt: TGCGCCAGCAGCCAAGACGGGGGTGGCACTGAAGCTTTCTTT; cdr3_aa: CASSQDGGGTEAFF
v_call: TRBV4-1; clone_size: once; d_call: TRBD1; j_call: TRBJ1-5; cdr3_nt: TGCGCCAGCAGCTCTAGCCGCGGGACAGGGGCGATGCGGCCCCAGCATTTT; cdr3_aa: CASSSSRGTGAMRPQHF
v_call: TRBV7-9; clone_size: .; d_call: .; j_call: TRBJ2-3; cdr3_nt: TGTGCCAGCAGCCCATTCGGGGAAGGTGCGCAGTATTTT; cdr3_aa: CASSPFGEGAQYF
v_call: TRBV14; clone_size: .; d_call: .; j_call: TRBJ1-2; cdr3_nt: TGTGCCAGCAGCCAAGGGGAAGTCGCTGGCTACACCTTC; cdr3_aa: CASSQGEVAGYTF
v_call: TRBV9; clone_size: once; d_call: TRBD1; j_call: TRBJ1-2; cdr3_nt: TGTGCCAGCAGCGTCTCGGGACAGGAACATGGCTACACCTTC; cdr3_aa: CASSVSGQEHGYTF
v_call: TRBV4-1; clone_size: .; d_call: .; j_call: TRBJ1-2; cdr3_nt: TGCGCCAGCAGCCGATCTAGTCGCGGAACCTATGGCTACACCTTC; cdr3_aa: CASSRSSRGTYGYTF
v_call: TRBV9; clone_size: .; d_call: TRBD1; j_call: TRBJ2-7; cdr3_nt: TGTGCCAGCAGCCCAAACCCTGGGACAGCATACGAGCAGTACTTC; cdr3_aa: CASSPNPGTAYEQYF
v_call: TRBV9; clone_size: once; d_call: .; j_call: TRBJ2-7; cdr3_nt: TGTGCCAGCAGCCCAAAAGGGGGGTTTCCCTACGAGCAGTACTTC; cdr3_aa: CASSPKGGFPYEQYF
v_call: TRBV15; clone_size: .; d_call: .; j_call: TRBJ1-5; cdr3_nt: TGTGCCACCAGCAGAGGTGGCAATCAGCCCCAGCATTTT; cdr3_aa: CATSRGGNQPQHF
v_call: TRBV6-1; clone_size: .; d_call: .; j_call: TRBJ2-1; cdr3_nt: TGTGCCAGCAGTGGAAGTATTGGTGAGCAGTTCTTC; cdr3_aa: CASSGSIGEQFF
v_call: TRBV2; clone_size: .; d_call: TRBD1; j_call: TRBJ1-5; cdr3_nt: TGTGCCAGCAGTGACCCGACAGGGGGCGGTCAGCCCCAGCATTTT; cdr3_aa: CASSDPTGGGQPQHF
v_call: TRBV28; clone_size: .; d_call: .; j_call: TRBJ2-7; cdr3_nt: TGTGCCAGCTACTTGGTAGGCTCCTACGAGCAGTACTTC; cdr3_aa: CASYLVGSYEQYF
v_call: TRBV30; clone_size: few; d_call: .; j_call: TRBJ1-2; cdr3_nt: TGTGCCTGGACCCAAAGGGGGGCCCGCTACACCTTC; cdr3_aa: CAWTQRGARYTF
v_call: TRBV4-1; clone_size: .; d_call: .; j_call: TRBJ1-4; cdr3_nt: TGCGCCAGCAGTTTAGGACCTCAGGAGGAAAAACTGTTTTTT; cdr3_aa: CASSLGPQEEKLFF
v_call: TRBV10-3; clone_size: .; d_call: .; j_call: TRBJ2-7; cdr3_nt: TGTGCCATCAGTCCGAGGGACTCATACGAGCAGTACTTC; cdr3_aa: CAISPRDSYEQYF
v_call: TRBV5-1; clone_size: .; d_call: .; j_call: TRBJ1-2; cdr3_nt: TGCGCCAGCAGTACGGGGAACTATGGCTACACCTTC; cdr3_aa: CASSTGNYGYTF